The rows below give T cell receptor beta chains drawn from one sample of a study of blood T cell repertoires in COVID-19. This table comes from immunoSEQ multiplex PCR, and its TCRdb copy is limited to in-frame clones, with some not included. The sample shows 270,000 or so clones, 65% to 90% of them seen only once. The source material was peripheral blood. The source is a woman aged 55 to 70 with active or convalescent COVID-19. CDR3s include the opening cysteine and the closing phenylalanine or tryptophan. D genes are given only for firm matches. Size tells how often a clone was seen (once, few, many) or the class of an expanded clone, and some rows leave it out.

d_call,j_call,clone_size,v_call,cdr3_aa,cdr3_nt
-,TRBJ1-2,-,TRBV12-3/TRBV12-4,CASSLRYGYTF,TGTGCCAGCAGTTTACGGTATGGCTACACCTTC
-,TRBJ2-6,-,TRBV2,CASSARGVSGANVLTF,TGTGCCAGCAGTGCCCGGGGAGTGTCTGGGGCCAACGTCCTGACTTTC
-,TRBJ2-2,few,TRBV30,CAWVAITGGGELFF,TGTGCCTGGGTAGCGATTACCGGGGGCGGGGAGCTGTTTTTT
-,TRBJ1-1,-,TRBV9,CASSASSNTEAFF,TGTGCCAGCAGCGCAAGCTCGAACACTGAAGCTTTCTTT
TRBD1,TRBJ2-7,-,TRBV4-2,CASSQAGQGAGYEQYF,TGTGCCAGCAGCCAGGCGGGACAGGGGGCTGGGTACGAGCAGTACTTC
TRBD2,TRBJ2-7,few,TRBV19,CASSISSGKSYEQYF,TGTGCCAGTAGTATTTCTAGCGGCAAAAGCTACGAGCAGTACTTC
-,TRBJ2-1,-,TRBV2,CASQGTLYNEQFF,TGTGCCAGTCAGGGTACTCTCTACAATGAGCAGTTCTTC
-,TRBJ2-7,once,TRBV3-1/TRBV3-2,CASSQLGRVEQYF,TGTGCCAGCAGCCAACTGGGCAGGGTCGAGCAGTACTTC
TRBD2,TRBJ2-1,once,TRBV6-2/TRBV6-3,CASSQLAGGAYNEQFF,TGTGCCAGCAGTCAACTAGCGGGCGGCGCCTACAATGAGCAGTTCTTC
-,TRBJ1-4,few,TRBV7-8,CASSSSGGAVEKLFF,TGTGCCAGCAGCTCATCGGGGGGGGCTGTGGAAAAACTGTTTTTT
-,TRBJ1-5,-,TRBV7-9,CASSLGPNQPQHF,TGTGCCAGCAGCTTGGGCCCTAATCAGCCCCAGCATTTT
TRBD2,TRBJ2-3,-,TRBV11-2,CASSLVASGGTDTQYF,TGTGCCAGCAGCTTAGTGGCCAGCGGGGGAACAGATACGCAGTATTTT
-,TRBJ1-1,-,TRBV6-4,CASSEQPNTEAFF,TGTGCCAGCAGTGAACAGCCGAACACTGAAGCTTTCTTT
-,TRBJ1-2,-,TRBV19,CASSWSDGSPNYGYTF,TGTGCCAGTAGTTGGTCAGACGGGAGCCCTAACTATGGCTACACCTTC
-,TRBJ2-3,-,TRBV9,CASSRGRGTDTQYF,TGTGCCAGCAGCCGTGGGCGGGGCACAGATACGCAGTATTTT
-,TRBJ2-7,few,TRBV2,CASSENSYEQYF,TGTGCCAGCAGTGAAAACAGCTACGAGCAGTACTTC
TRBD1,TRBJ2-1,-,TRBV29-1,CSVRDRRYNEQFF,TGCAGCGTTCGGGACAGACGGTACAATGAGCAGTTCTTC
TRBD1,TRBJ2-7,-,TRBV20-1,CSASRPGGSYEQYF,TGCAGTGCTAGTCGGCCAGGGGGCTCCTACGAGCAGTACTTC
TRBD1,TRBJ2-1,few,TRBV30,CAWRDRGADEQFF,TGTGCCTGGAGGGACAGGGGTGCGGATGAGCAGTTCTTC
-,TRBJ2-3,-,TRBV12-3/TRBV12-4,CASSLLGGDTQYF,TGTGCCAGCAGCCTTCTGGGAGGAGATACGCAGTATTTT
-,TRBJ1-1,few,TRBV19,CASEASYSTEAFF,TGTGCCAGTGAGGCCAGTTACTCAACTGAAGCTTTCTTT
-,TRBJ2-7,-,TRBV6-4,CASGITSEQYF,TGTGCCAGCGGCATTACTAGCGAGCAGTACTTC